Shown below are 2 T cell receptor beta chains from a single sample sequenced in a study of control samples from healthy donors and cancer patients. Assay used: immunoSEQ multiplex PCR; TCRdb lists only in-frame clones, some missing. The data show approximately 100,000 clones, roughly 89% seen once. The specimen sequenced was blood. The receptors originated from a man aged 30 to 45 in good health.

This chain uses TRBV11-3 with TRBJ2-3, with TRBD2 matching over 9 bases. V lost 1 base, J lost 2 bases, and 4 bases stayed unmatched. Germline values: CDR1 SGHNT, CDR2 YENEEA. This CDR3 contains 16 residues. CDR3 nucleotide sequence: TGTGCCAGCAGCTTAGGGCTAGCGGGGAACACAGATACGCAGTATTTT. It specifies CASSLGLAGNTDTQYF.

This chain links TRBV10-1 with TRBJ2-1, with D possibly TRBD2 on 6 matching bases. The V end was cut by 1 base, the J end by 9 bases, with 13 bases between. The length of the CDR3 is 14 residues. CDR1 and CDR2 from the germline V gene are WNHNN and SYGVQD (reference sequence). CDR3: CASSEFRGVGEQFF. Written as DNA, the CDR3 is TGCGCCAGCAGTGAGTTTCGCGGGGTGGGTGAGCAGTTCTTC.